A single sample is the source of the 18 T cell receptor beta chains below, sequenced in a study of T cells in Graves' hyperthyroidism and ophthalmopathy. The CDR3 regions of TCR beta were amplified from RNA transcripts. First-round RT-PCR of the TCR CDR3 relied on the HTBI primer set. TCRdb reprocessed the multiplex PCR reads via MiXCR and lists one record per CDR3 protein. The data contain under 300,000 distinct CDR3 sequences, over 20% of them singletons. Material for sequencing was blood. The receptors were gathered from a man aged 30-40 years with Graves' ophthalmopathy.

This chain connects TRBV20-1 to TRBJ2-1; 10 bases match TRBD2. V lost 2 bases to trimming and J lost 7 bases; unmatched junction nucleotides: 5. Germline CDR1 is DFQATT and CDR2 is SNEGSKA (reference sequence). The CDR3 runs 14 residues. The CDR3 reads CSARRSGRKNEQFF. The CDR3 DNA follows: TGCAGTGCTAGACGTAGCGGGAGGAAGAATGAGCAGTTCTTC.

This clonotype was seen only a few times. The rearrangement joins TRBV28 to TRBJ1-2; possible D gene TRBD1, 5 bases. Germline V CDR1 and CDR2: MDHEN, SYDVKM. The CDR3 totals 15 residues. Trimming removed 3 bases at V and 4 bases at J, with 15 bases between. The CDR3 region is CASSLVTGAGYGYTF. The CDR3 DNA sequence: TGTGCCAGCAGTTTGGTCACAGGAGCGGGCTATGGCTACACCTTC.

This clonotype was seen at least ten times. The rearrangement uses TRBV20-1 and TRBJ2-1; 15 bases agree with TRBD2. The CDR3 sequence is 18 residues long. With V trimmed by 3 bases and J by 2 bases, 8 bases remained unmatched. The germline V gene encodes CDR1 DFQATT and CDR2 SNEGSKA (reference sequence). The CDR3 DNA is TGCAGTGCTAGCGGACTAGCGGGAGGGCCTGTTACCTACAATGAGCAGTTCTTC. It is translated as CSASGLAGGPVTYNEQFF.

At least ten counts were recorded for this clonotype. V usage is TRBV11-2 and J usage is TRBJ2-5, with 7 bases identical to TRBD2. This CDR3 is 15 amino acids long. V was pared by 1 base and J by 5 bases, with 7 bases of the junction left unmatched. The V gene's germline CDR1 is SGHAT and CDR2 FQNNGV. CDR3 sequence (DNA): TGTGCCAGCAGCTTAGCCGGCGGGAGCGGGGAGACCCAGTACTTC. It encodes CASSLAGGSGETQYF.

The rearrangement joins TRBV12-3 or TRBV12-4 to TRBJ2-1, with 10 bases fitting TRBD2. The length of the CDR3 is 15 residues. The ends lost 6 bases at V and 8 bases at J; junction bases unmatched: 10. Here the CDR3 reads CASSTPSGRLYEQFF. CDR3 coding DNA: TGTGCCAGCAGCACCCCTAGCGGGAGACTATATGAGCAGTTCTTC.

CDR3 residues: CASSQGGAGNQPQHF. The CDR3 bases are TGTGCCAGCAGCCAAGGTGGGGCTGGGAATCAGCCCCAGCATTTT. V usage is TRBV14 and J usage is TRBJ1-5; TRBD1 is a possible D gene (5 bases). The V end lost 1 base, the J end lost 4 bases, and 11 bases lay between the germline ends. CDR3 length: 15 amino acids. Germline V gene sequence: CDR1 SGHDN, CDR2 FVKESK.

V is TRBV29-1 and J is TRBJ2-1; 11 bases are shared with TRBD2. CDR1 SQVTM and CDR2 ANQGSEA come from the germline V gene. The ends lost 1 base at V and 0 bases at J; junction bases unmatched: 11. The CDR3 runs to 19 residues. As DNA, the CDR3 is TGCAGCGTTGAAGTTTTAGCGGGAGGGTTGGGTTTCTCCTACAATGAGCAGTTCTTC. As protein: CSVEVLAGGLGFSYNEQFF.

The chain uses TRBV7-2 and TRBJ2-3; 13 nucleotides agree with TRBD2. Germline V gene sequence: CDR1 SGHTA, CDR2 FQGNSA. Germline trimming cut 7 bases from V and 1 base from J; bases unmatched to any gene: 8. This CDR3 contains 17 residues. Written as DNA, the CDR3 is TGTGCCAGCACCCGTGGACTAGCGGGAGTCGGCACAGATACGCAGTATTTT. This codes for CASTRGLAGVGTDTQYF.

This clonotype was seen more than once but under ten times. V and J are TRBV5-1 and TRBJ2-2, with 9 bases matching TRBD2. CDR1 and CDR2 from the germline V gene are SGHRS and YFSETQ. Trimming at V came to 2 bases and at J to 6 bases, leaving 11 bases not matched to a gene. The CDR3 contains 17 residues. This CDR3 is CASSFLGTSNLAGELFF. The CDR3 coding sequence is TGCGCCAGCAGCTTTTTAGGGACTAGCAATCTGGCCGGGGAGCTGTTTTTT. Full variable domain (missing parts from reference TRBV5-1 and TRBJ2-2): KAGVTQTPRYLIKTRGQQVTLSCSPISGHRSVSWYQQTPGQGLQFLFEYFSETQRNKGNFPGRFSGRQFSNSRSEMNVSTLELGDSALYLCASSFLGTSNLAGELFFGEGSRLTVL.

The V and J genes are TRBV18 and TRBJ2-7; D not resolved. This CDR3 contains 13 residues. V was cut by 6 bases and J by 7 bases, with 16 bases left in between. Looked up from germline, CDR1 is KGHSH and CDR2 is LQKENI. In DNA, the CDR3 is TGTGCCAGCTCCCCTATCCGATCTACGGAGCAGTACTTC. This codes for CASSPIRSTEQYF.

V and J are TRBV5-1 and TRBJ1-4; no clear D. Trimming removed 4 bases from V and 0 bases from J, with 10 bases in between. Per the germline V gene, CDR1 is SGHRS and CDR2 is YFSETQ. CDR3 length: 15 amino acids. The CDR3 spells CASSPYGATNEKLFF. CDR3 DNA sequence: TGCGCCAGCAGCCCTTATGGGGCAACTAATGAAAAACTGTTTTTT. The whole variable domain, filled in from reference TRBV5-1 and TRBJ1-4, reads KAGVTQTPRYLIKTRGQQVTLSCSPISGHRSVSWYQQTPGQGLQFLFEYFSETQRNKGNFPGRFSGRQFSNSRSEMNVSTLELGDSALYLCASSPYGATNEKLFFGSGTQLSVL.

This clonotype was found a few times. This sequence joins TRBV14 and TRBJ1-3, with D possibly matching TRBD1 (5 bases). The germline V and J ends were trimmed by 1 base and 2 bases, with 15 bases remaining between them. The CDR3 length is 17 residues. The V gene's germline CDR1 is SGHDN and CDR2 FVKESK. Here the CDR3 DNA reads TGTGCCAGCAGCCAAGGTCGCTCAAGGGGAGCTGGAAACACCATATATTTT. Translating it yields CASSQGRSRGAGNTIYF. The whole variable domain, filled in from reference TRBV14 and TRBJ1-3, reads EAGVTQFPSHSVIEKGQTVTLRCDPISGHDNLYWYRRVMGKEIKFLLHFVKESKQDESGMPNNRFLAERTGGTYSTLKVQPAELEDSGVYFCASSQGRSRGAGNTIYFGEGSWLTVV.

Written as DNA, the CDR3 is TGTGCCAGCAGTTATGCAGGGGCTGGCTACAATGAGCAGTTCTTC. Amino acid sequence: CASSYAGAGYNEQFF. The V and J genes are TRBV6-5 and TRBJ2-1, with D possibly being TRBD1 (6 bases). Germline CDR1 and CDR2: MNHEY and SVGAGI. V shed 3 bases and J shed 3 bases, with 12 bases lying between them. The CDR3 has 15 amino acids.

The chain recombines TRBV12-3 or TRBV12-4 with TRBJ2-6; no firm D call. The CDR3 is made up of 15 amino acids. Trimming took 1 base from V and 1 from J, leaving 5 bases between them. The CDR3 protein is CASSLGPSGANVLTF. The DNA of the CDR3 is TGTGCCAGCAGTTTAGGCCCATCTGGGGCCAACGTCCTGACTTTC.

The chain is built from TRBV28 and TRBJ1-1; TRBD1 is a possible D gene (6 bases). Germline CDR1 is MDHEN and CDR2 is SYDVKM. Trimming removed 3 bases at V and 0 bases at J, with 11 bases between. This CDR3 is 15 amino acids long. The CDR3 spells CASSFGGSMNTEAFF. The CDR3, as DNA: TGTGCCAGCAGTTTCGGGGGCTCGATGAACACTGAAGCTTTCTTT. Together with reference TRBV28 and TRBJ1-1, the CDR3 gives the full variable domain: DVKVTQSSRYLVKRTGEKVFLECVQDMDHENMFWYRQDPGLGLRLIYFSYDVKMKEKGDIPEGYSVSREKKERFSLILESASTNQTSMYLCASSFGGSMNTEAFFGQGTRLTVV.

In this sample, this clonotype turned up many times. This chain links TRBV5-1 with TRBJ2-2; TRBD1 might be the D (6 bases). CDR3 size: 15 residues. Germline values: CDR1 SGHRS, CDR2 YFSETQ. V was pared by 0 bases and J by 5 bases, with 11 bases between. The CDR3 DNA follows: TGCGCCAGCAGCTTGGGGATCAGGGGAACCGGGGAGCTGTTTTTT. Protein: CASSLGIRGTGELFF. Full variable domain (rest looked up from reference TRBV5-1 and TRBJ2-2): KAGVTQTPRYLIKTRGQQVTLSCSPISGHRSVSWYQQTPGQGLQFLFEYFSETQRNKGNFPGRFSGRQFSNSRSEMNVSTLELGDSALYLCASSLGIRGTGELFFGEGSRLTVL.

The table lists this clonotype with many counts. V usage is TRBV11-1 and J usage is TRBJ2-1, with TRBD2 matching over 7 bases. The CDR3 has 12 residues. Unmatched junction bases numbered 4, after V lost 5 bases and J lost 9 bases. Germline V gene data show CDR1 as SGHAT and CDR2 as FQDESV (reference sequence). Here the CDR3 reads CASSRRGVEQFF. The CDR3, as DNA: TGTGCCAGCAGCCGCCGGGGGGTTGAGCAGTTCTTC.

The chain carries TRBV28 and TRBJ2-7; perhaps TRBD1 as D (7 bases). Germline lookup yields CDR1 MDHEN and CDR2 SYDVKM. With 1 base removed from V and 3 bases from J, the gap between germline ends came to 22 bases. CDR3 size: 18 residues. CDR3 DNA: TGTGCCAGCAGTTTATCGGGTTGGCAGGGGGGTTTCGGCTACGAGCAGTACTTC. Its translation: CASSLSGWQGGFGYEQYF.